The rows below give T cell receptor beta chains drawn from one sample of a study of T cells after yellow fever vaccination. A single record per CDR3 protein comes from TCRdb applying MiXCR to the 5' RACE reads. The sample lists 400,000 or so distinct CDR3 sequences, under 14% seen once, with 18% in the top ten. Sequencing was performed on PBMCs, taken on the day of the first yellow fever vaccination. The source of these receptors is a man younger than 35 who received the YFV17D yellow fever vaccine. CDR3s include the opening cysteine and the closing phenylalanine or tryptophan. The order of the fields is J gene, D gene, clone size, V gene, CDR3 protein, CDR3 DNA. D genes are given only for firm matches. The listing skips clone size in some rows; elsewhere it reads once, few, many or a size class.

TRBJ2-7 | NA | few | TRBV6-5 | CASSYSLTGEYEQYF | TGTGCCAGCAGTTACTCACTGACTGGAGAGTACGAGCAGTACTTC
TRBJ1-1 | NA | NA | TRBV16 | CASSQYLTEAFF | TGTGCCAGCAGCCAATATCTCACTGAAGCTTTCTTT
TRBJ2-2 | NA | NA | TRBV5-1 | CASSLDRETGELFF | TGCGCCAGCAGCTTGGACAGGGAGACCGGGGAGCTGTTTTTT
TRBJ1-1 | NA | NA | TRBV29-1 | CSVEGVRSLPNTEAFF | TGCAGCGTTGAAGGCGTCCGAAGCTTGCCGAACACTGAAGCTTTCTTT
TRBJ2-1 | NA | few | TRBV6-2/TRBV6-3 | CASSAPRQLGDEQFF | TGTGCCAGCAGTGCCCCCCGACAGTTGGGCGATGAGCAGTTCTTC
TRBJ1-2 | NA | few | TRBV28 | CASRPMTGLNYGYTF | TGTGCCAGCAGACCGATGACAGGCCTGAACTATGGCTACACCTTC
TRBJ2-3 | NA | few | TRBV6-1 | CASRVPGGTDTQYF | TGTGCCAGCAGAGTCCCAGGGGGGACAGATACGCAGTATTTT
TRBJ2-7 | NA | NA | TRBV10-2 | CASSEYSYDDEQYF | TGCGCCAGCAGTGAGTATTCCTACGACGACGAGCAGTACTTC
TRBJ2-3 | TRBD2 | many | TRBV5-1 | CASSPGQRGSTDTQYF | TGCGCCAGCAGCCCGGGGCAGCGGGGGTCCACAGATACGCAGTATTTT
TRBJ1-5 | TRBD1 | few | TRBV24-1 | CATSSGTGIWQPQHF | TGTGCCACCAGTTCGGGGACAGGGATTTGGCAGCCCCAGCATTTT
TRBJ2-2 | TRBD2 | many | TRBV5-1 | CASSPTLGGSTGELFF | TGCGCCAGCAGCCCGACCCTGGGAGGGTCCACCGGGGAGCTGTTTTTT
TRBJ2-5 | NA | few | TRBV2 | CASIFEAVQETQYF | TGTGCCAGCATCTTTGAGGCAGTCCAAGAGACCCAGTACTTC
TRBJ1-2 | NA | few | TRBV12-3/TRBV12-4 | CASRFSTADYGYTF | TGTGCCAGCAGATTCTCGACAGCGGACTATGGCTACACCTTC
TRBJ2-5 | NA | NA | TRBV21-1 | CASSPTPYQETQYF | TGTGCCAGCTCCCCGACTCCGTACCAAGAGACCCAGTACTTC
TRBJ2-7 | TRBD1 | few | TRBV10-3 | CATLDRGAYEQYF | TGTGCCACCTTAGACAGGGGAGCCTACGAGCAGTACTTC
TRBJ2-1 | NA | few | TRBV6-2/TRBV6-3 | CASSYGQHNEQFF | TGTGCCAGCAGTTACGGGCAGCACAATGAGCAGTTCTTC
TRBJ2-3 | NA | NA | TRBV12-3/TRBV12-4 | CASSLTSDTQYF | TGTGCCAGCAGTTTAACATCAGATACGCAGTATTTT